A single sample is the source of the 20 T cell receptor beta chains below, sequenced in a study of T cells in Graves' hyperthyroidism and ophthalmopathy. RNA transcripts yielded amplified TCR beta CDR3 regions. During a first-round RT-PCR of the TCR CDR3, the HTBI primer set was used. A single record per CDR3 protein comes from TCRdb applying MiXCR to the multiplex PCR reads. Among about 290,000 distinct CDR3 sequences listed, roughly 19% were seen once. Source material: blood. All receptors come from a man aged 45 to 65 with Graves' ophthalmopathy.

This clonotype was observed at least ten times. This rearrangement joins TRBV6-1 to TRBJ2-7, with 10 bases that match TRBD2. CDR3 length: 15 amino acids. Unmatched junction bases numbered 6, after V lost 5 bases and J lost 2 bases. The germline gives CDR1 MNHNS, CDR2 SASEGT. The CDR3 coding sequence is TGTGCCAGCAGTTCCGCGGGGACTAGCGCCTACGAGCAGTACTTC. Translation gives CASSSAGTSAYEQYF.

The V call is TRBV5-6, the J call TRBJ2-1, with no clear D. V dropped 0 bases and J dropped 2 bases, with 18 bases sitting between them. CDR3 size: 18 residues. Germline V gene data show CDR1 as SGHDT and CDR2 as YYEEEE. The CDR3, as DNA: TGTGCCAGCAGCTTGGCCGAGGTCATATTAGGCCCCTACAATGAGCAGTTCTTC. Amino acids: CASSLAEVILGPYNEQFF.

Many counts were recorded for this clonotype. The rearrangement joins TRBV5-1 to TRBJ2-3, with a possible D match to TRBD2 (7 bases). V was trimmed by 3 bases and J by 3 bases, leaving 14 bases between them. The germline V gene has CDR1 SGHRS and CDR2 YFSETQ. This CDR3 region has 15 residues. The CDR3 bases are TGCGCCAGCAGCTGGCGGGGGCGTTCGACAGATACGCAGTATTTT. It encodes CASSWRGRSTDTQYF.

The chain couples TRBV5-1 to TRBJ2-7; perhaps TRBD2 as D (5 bases). The germline gives CDR1 SGHRS, CDR2 YFSETQ. V was pared by 4 bases and J by 2 bases, with 16 bases between. The CDR3 totals 15 residues. The CDR3 sequence: CASSRESASPYEQYF. CDR3 bases: TGCGCCAGCAGCAGGGAGAGCGCGAGCCCCTACGAGCAGTACTTC.

At least ten counts were recorded for this clonotype. The V call is TRBV18, the J call TRBJ2-5; no reliable D call. CDR3 length: 12 amino acids. In germline, CDR1 is KGHSH, CDR2 LQKENI. Trimming took off 4 bases at V and 5 bases at J, with 8 bases between the two ends. In DNA, the CDR3 is TGTGCCAGCTCACGGCCCTCGGAGACCCAGTACTTC. This encodes CASSRPSETQYF.

The table lists this clonotype with many counts. CDR3 nucleotide sequence: TGTGCCAGCAGCTTCGTAGTCGGGGAGACCCAGTACTTC. Protein: CASSFVVGETQYF. The rearrangement joins TRBV7-2 to TRBJ2-5; D unclear. CDR1 and CDR2 from the germline V gene are SGHTA and FQGNSA. The CDR3 spans 13 residues. V lost 3 bases, J lost 5 bases, and 10 bases lay in between.

This clonotype was detected ten times or more. The J gene is TRBJ1-1, the V gene TRBV6-1, with 7 nucleotides matching TRBD1. Trimming took 6 bases from V and 1 from J; bases not matched to a gene: 5. There are 14 residues in the CDR3. Germline CDR1 and CDR2: MNHNS and SASEGT. The CDR3 is CASRDRQGNTEAFF. DNA for the CDR3: TGTGCCAGCAGGGACCGACAGGGGAACACTGAAGCTTTCTTT.

This clonotype showed up just once. The rearrangement uses TRBV5-1 and TRBJ2-5; D is perhaps TRBD1 (6 bases). Looked up from germline, CDR1 is SGHRS and CDR2 is YFSETQ. The CDR3 has 16 amino acids. V lost 0 bases and J lost 5, with 17 bases in between. The CDR3 loop reads CASSLDTSGAGETQYF. CDR3 DNA sequence: TGCGCCAGCAGCTTGGACACTTCAGGGGCCGGGGAGACCCAGTACTTC.

This chain connects TRBV7-2 to TRBJ2-6; no clear D. Trimming removed 1 base from V and 4 bases from J, with 11 bases in between. Germline V CDR1 and CDR2: SGHTA, FQGNSA. CDR3 length equals 16 residues. CDR3 residues: CASSLVVLAGANVLTF. The DNA of the CDR3 is TGTGCCAGCAGCTTAGTTGTGTTGGCGGGGGCCAACGTCCTGACTTTC.

This clonotype was detected many times. The chain uses TRBV2 and TRBJ2-3, with 10 bases aligning to TRBD2. Germline values: CDR1 SNHLY, CDR2 FYNNEI. The CDR3 length is 15 residues. V shed 6 bases and J 5 bases; nucleotides not matched to a gene: 8. DNA for the CDR3: TGTGCCAGCAGGTTACTAGCGGGAAGGATAGATACGCAGTATTTT. This codes for CASRLLAGRIDTQYF.

In this sample, this clonotype turned up a few times. V and J are TRBV3-1 and TRBJ2-7, with D maybe TRBD1 (6 bases). Per germline, CDR1 LGHDT and CDR2 YNNKEL (reference sequence). Trimming took off 6 bases at V and 5 bases at J, with 17 bases between the two ends. The CDR3 extends over 14 amino acids. This chain's CDR3 is CASSQRTDRDEQYF. The CDR3 region has the DNA TGTGCCAGCAGTCAAAGGACGGACAGAGACGAGCAGTACTTC.

This clonotype was detected ten times or more. The chain employs TRBV2 and TRBJ2-5; 7 nucleotides match TRBD2. Germline trimming cut 0 bases from V and 6 bases from J; bases unmatched to any gene: 4. The CDR3 covers 14 residues. Germline V lookup: CDR1 SNHLY, CDR2 FYNNEI. The CDR3, as DNA: TGTGCCAGCAGTGAAGCGGGAGGGGAAAAGACCCAGTACTTC. It yields the protein CASSEAGGEKTQYF.

The chain combines TRBV11-2 with TRBJ2-1, with 9 bases aligning to TRBD1. The CDR3 length is 15 residues. After removal of 5 bases from V and 3 bases from J, the junction contained 5 bases not matched to a gene. CDR1 and CDR2 from the germline V gene are SGHAT and FQNNGV. The CDR3 reads CASSVGQGYYNEQFF. In nucleotides, the CDR3 is TGTGCCAGCAGCGTGGGACAGGGATACTACAATGAGCAGTTCTTC.

A few counts support this clonotype. The rearrangement links TRBV30 to TRBJ2-7, with TRBD2 matching 7 bases. This CDR3 spans 14 amino acids. Germline CDR1 GTSNPN, CDR2 SVGIG (reference sequence). J lost 1 base, V lost 3 bases, and 6 bases had no gene match. For the CDR3, the DNA is TGTGCCTGGAGCGGAGCGGGACGGTCCTACGAGCAGTACTTC. It encodes CAWSGAGRSYEQYF.

At least ten counts were recorded for this clonotype. This chain uses TRBV18 with TRBJ1-1, with 7 nucleotides matching TRBD1. Trimming at V came to 3 bases and at J to 1 base, leaving 8 bases not matched to a gene. The CDR3 length is 16 residues. Germline values: CDR1 KGHSH, CDR2 LQKENI. This CDR3 is CASSPRQGAKNTEAFF. The CDR3, as DNA: TGTGCCAGCTCACCTAGACAGGGAGCGAAGAACACTGAAGCTTTCTTT.

This clonotype was picked up many times. The genes are TRBV10-3 and TRBJ1-6; D is possibly TRBD1 (6 bases). CDR1 ENHRY and CDR2 SYGVKD come from the germline V gene. V lost 4 bases, J lost 8 bases, and 6 bases lay in between. The CDR3 is 12 residues long. The CDR3 nucleotides read TGTGCCATCAGTGGACAGGATTCACCCCTCCACTTT. It codes for CAISGQDSPLHF.

The sample holds many counts of this clonotype. This chain links TRBV20-1 with TRBJ2-3; 10 bases line up with TRBD2. V was pared by 6 bases and J by 4 bases, with 10 bases of the junction left unmatched. In germline, CDR1 is DFQATT, CDR2 SNEGSKA (reference sequence). The CDR3 runs to 15 residues. CDR3: CSASGGLAFADTQYF. The CDR3 nucleotides are TGCAGTGCCTCTGGGGGACTAGCGTTCGCAGATACGCAGTATTTT.

As regards this clonotype: This sequence may be a read error, since a much larger clone differs from it by one base. V is TRBV20-1 and J is TRBJ2-7; D is unresolved. Germline V gives CDR1 DFQATT, CDR2 SNEGSKA (reference sequence). CDR3 length: 15 amino acids. V gave up 0 bases and J gave up 2 bases, with 14 bases separating them. The CDR3 loop reads CSAREESRSPYEQYF. The CDR3 DNA is TGCAGTGCTAGAGAGGAAAGTCGGTCCCCCTACGAGCAGTACTTC.

About this clonotype itself: This CDR3 is missing its conserved last phenylalanine or tryptophan, likely due to a read error. This sequence joins TRBV6-1 and TRBJ1-1; the D gene is possibly TRBD1 (6 bases). Per the germline V gene, CDR1 is MNHNS and CDR2 is SASEGT. Trimming removed 6 bases from V and 5 bases from J, with 16 bases in between. The CDR3 has 14 amino acids. CDR3 sequence reads: CASRAVGGYTEAFL. CDR3 DNA: TGTGCCAGCAGGGCGGTGGGGGGCTATACTGAAGCTTTCCTT.

This clonotype was observed a handful of times. This chain connects TRBV20-1 to TRBJ2-3; D gene ambiguous. The CDR3 is made up of 15 amino acids. The ends were cut back, 5 bases at V and 2 bases at J, with 17 bases in the middle. Per the germline V gene, CDR1 is DFQATT and CDR2 is SNEGSKA (reference sequence). CDR3 in DNA: TGCAGTGCTCCACACGAAACGGGCGTCACAGATACGCAGTATTTT. Its protein is CSAPHETGVTDTQYF.